These 19 T cell receptor beta chains were sequenced from one sample in a study of blood T cell repertoires in COVID-19. Using immunoSEQ multiplex PCR, the repertoire was profiled, and TCRdb retains in-frame clones only, with some absent. The sample yields about 280,000 clones, 85% to 90% seen once. The specimen sequenced was peripheral blood. These receptors originate from a man aged 35 to 55 with acute or convalescent COVID-19.

This clone was observed a single time. The rearrangement joins TRBV6-1 to TRBJ1-5; TRBD1 is a possible D gene (5 bases). The CDR3 runs to 13 residues. CDR1 is MNHNS, CDR2 SASEGT, per germline. V lost 3 bases and J lost 11, with 14 bases in between. DNA of the CDR3: TGTGCCAGCAGTGAGGGACCGGGAGCGGCCCAGCATTTT. Translated: CASSEGPGAAQHF.

The chain combines TRBV18 with TRBJ2-1; 9 bases fit TRBD2. Trimming at V came to 6 bases and at J to 5 bases, leaving 14 bases not matched to a gene. The CDR3 has 17 residues. The germline gives CDR1 KGHSH, CDR2 LQKENI. The CDR3 nucleotides read TGTGCCAGCTCCGAGAAATTCCTAGCGGGGCCCGACAATGAGCAGTTCTTC. It codes for CASSEKFLAGPDNEQFF.

The genes are TRBV5-6 and TRBJ1-1; 7 nucleotides agree with TRBD1. The germline V gene has CDR1 SGHDT and CDR2 YYEEEE. V lost 3 bases to trimming and J lost 5 bases; unmatched junction nucleotides: 7. The CDR3 spans 14 residues. CDR3 nucleotides: TGTGCCAGCAGCTCCAACCCAGGGGGGACTGAAGCTTTCTTT. It is translated as CASSSNPGGTEAFF.

This chain links TRBV12-3 or TRBV12-4 with TRBJ2-1, with D perhaps matching TRBD1 (5 bases). This CDR3 is 13 amino acids long. Trimming left V 4 bases short and J 6 bases short, with 10 bases between. In nucleotides, the CDR3 is TGTGCCAGCAGTTCTCGGACACCCAATGAGCAGTTCTTC. It specifies CASSSRTPNEQFF.

Worth noting for this clone: Other DNA sequences of this sample code for an identical CDR3. The chain has TRBV19 and TRBJ2-7, with TRBD1 matching 10 bases. Germline V gene lookup returns CDR1 LNHDA and CDR2 SQIVND (reference sequence). The V and J ends lost 6 bases and 3 bases, in that order; junction bases with no gene match: 2. The CDR3 has 13 residues. The DNA for the CDR3 is TGTGCCAGTAGCCGGGACAGGGGCTACGAGCAGTACTTC. Translation: CASSRDRGYEQYF.

The chain links TRBV18 to TRBJ2-7; a weak D match, TRBD1 (6 bases). The length of the CDR3 is 15 residues. The germline V gene has CDR1 KGHSH and CDR2 LQKENI. Trimming left V 3 bases short and J 7 bases short, with 19 bases between. Written as DNA, the CDR3 is TGTGCCAGCTCACCTACCACCGGGACAAGGAATGAGCAGTACTTC. This codes for CASSPTTGTRNEQYF.

The gene calls are TRBV12-5 and TRBJ2-1; D is uncertain. Trimming removed 6 bases at V and 15 bases at J, with 18 bases between. Germline lookup yields CDR1 LGHNT and CDR2 FRNRAP. The CDR3 runs 12 residues. This chain's CDR3 is CASGADPAGPFF. In DNA, the CDR3 is TGTGCTAGTGGCGCAGATCCGGCTGGGCCGTTCTTC. The variable domain in full, with the rest retrieved from reference TRBV12-5 and TRBJ2-1, is DARVTQTPRHKVTEMGQEVTMRCQPILGHNTVFWYRQTMMQGLELLAYFRNRAPLDDSGMPKDRFSAEMPDATLATLKIQPSEPRDSAVYFCASGADPAGPFFGPGTRLTVL.

The V call is TRBV2, the J call TRBJ2-3, with D perhaps matching TRBD2 (6 bases). The germline V and J ends were trimmed by 4 bases and 5 bases, with 10 bases remaining between them. CDR3 length: 13 amino acids. CDR1 and CDR2 from the germline V gene are SNHLY and FYNNEI. The chain's CDR3 is CASSADGGDTQYF. For the CDR3, the DNA is TGTGCCAGCAGTGCTGACGGGGGAGATACGCAGTATTTT.

The genes are TRBV18 and TRBJ1-2; 7 nucleotides align to TRBD1. The V gene end was trimmed by 4 bases and the J gene end by 1 base; junction bases not matched to a gene: 9. The CDR3 spans 16 residues. Germline CDR1 and CDR2: KGHSH and LQKENI. In DNA, the CDR3 is TGTGCCAGCTCACGCGACAGGGACCTTATTAACTATGGCTACACCTTC. It translates to CASSRDRDLINYGYTF.

V is TRBV11-2 and J is TRBJ1-4, with D possibly being TRBD1 (5 bases). CDR1 and CDR2 from the germline V gene are SGHAT and FQNNGV. CDR3 size: 15 residues. Trimming left V 5 bases short and J 7 bases short, with 17 bases between. The CDR3 is CASSPRQGIGEKLFF. CDR3 coding DNA: TGTGCCAGCAGCCCGCGCCAGGGAATCGGTGAAAAACTGTTTTTT.

V usage is TRBV5-1 and J usage is TRBJ2-3, with 9 bases matching TRBD1. The V and J ends lost 1 base and 6 bases, in that order; junction bases with no gene match: 3. Germline V gives CDR1 SGHRS, CDR2 YFSETQ. There are 14 residues in the CDR3. CDR3 residues: CASSLTGGEDTQYF. CDR3 nucleotides: TGCGCCAGCAGCTTGACAGGGGGCGAGGATACGCAGTATTTT.

The J gene is TRBJ1-1, the V gene TRBV3-1 (or the pseudogene TRBV3-2); 10 nucleotides align to TRBD1. Germline V CDR1 and CDR2: LGHDT, YNNKEL (reference sequence). CDR3 length: 13 amino acids. V dropped 5 bases and J dropped 8; count of bases not matched to a gene: 5. The CDR3 DNA is TGTGCCAGCAGCTCCAGGACAGGGGGGGAAGCTTTCTTT. Its translation is CASSSRTGGEAFF.

The chain links TRBV5-1 to TRBJ1-5, with D perhaps TRBD1 (5 bases). The CDR3 contains 14 residues. Germline lookup yields CDR1 SGHRS and CDR2 YFSETQ. Trimming took off 0 bases at V and 8 bases at J, with 12 bases between the two ends. CDR3 in DNA: TGCGCCAGCAGCTTGGCAGGGTTACGGGAGCCCCAGCATTTT. Translated, it gives CASSLAGLREPQHF. Based on the CDR3 plus reference TRBV5-1 and TRBJ1-5, the full variable domain is KAGVTQTPRYLIKTRGQQVTLSCSPISGHRSVSWYQQTPGQGLQFLFEYFSETQRNKGNFPGRFSGRQFSNSRSEMNVSTLELGDSALYLCASSLAGLREPQHFGDGTRLSIL.

This chain's CDR3 is CASSLGDSSYNEQFF. The CDR3, as DNA: TGTGCCAGCAGCTTAGGGGACAGCTCCTACAATGAGCAGTTCTTC. V usage is TRBV5-4 and J usage is TRBJ2-1; TRBD1 matches 7 bases. Germline CDR1 reads SGHNT; CDR2 reads YYREEE (reference sequence). The CDR3 has 15 amino acids. V dropped 2 bases and J dropped 0; count of bases not matched to a gene: 2.

The J gene is TRBJ2-2, the V gene TRBV19, with D tentatively TRBD2 (5 bases). The CDR3 loop spans 15 amino acids. Trimming cost V 3 bases and J 1 base, with 9 bases left between them. CDR1 is LNHDA and CDR2 is SQIVND in the germline V gene (reference sequence). The CDR3 protein is CASSIQRLNTGELFF. The CDR3 DNA reads TGTGCCAGTAGTATCCAGCGGCTGAACACCGGGGAGCTGTTTTTT.

V is TRBV12-5 and J is TRBJ2-1; 11 bases are a match to TRBD2. The CDR3 spans 15 residues. The V gene's germline CDR1 is LGHNT and CDR2 FRNRAP. Unmatched junction bases numbered 5, after V lost 1 base and J lost 9 bases. The CDR3 loop reads CASGLAGLAASEQFF. Here the CDR3 DNA reads TGTGCTAGTGGTTTGGCGGGACTAGCGGCCTCTGAGCAGTTCTTC.

J is TRBJ1-5 and V is TRBV2; weak D call: TRBD1 (5 bases). This CDR3 region has 17 residues. The V gene lost 8 bases and the J gene lost 1 base, with 21 bases spanning the gap. Germline CDR1 reads SNHLY; CDR2 reads FYNNEI. CDR3 bases: TGTGCCAGCGGCTTTTTCTTGGGGGGGACGAGCAATCAGCCCCAGCATTTT. Amino acid sequence: CASGFFLGGTSNQPQHF.

The genes are TRBV30 and TRBJ1-2, with no clear D. Germline loops: CDR1 GTSNPN, CDR2 SVGIG (reference sequence). The CDR3 contains 13 residues. Trimming stripped 2 bases from V and 2 bases from J, with 9 bases between. The CDR3 spells CAWSITANYGYTF. CDR3 DNA: TGTGCCTGGAGTATCACAGCAAACTATGGCTACACCTTC.

The V gene is TRBV6-1, the J gene TRBJ1-3; the match to TRBD1 covers 7 bases. There are 16 residues in the CDR3. Germline CDR1 MNHNS, CDR2 SASEGT. V was pared by 4 bases and J by 0 bases, with 6 bases of the junction left unmatched. The CDR3 bases are TGTGCCAGCAGTGGGGGACAGCCAGCCTCTGGAAACACCATATATTTT. Translating gives CASSGGQPASGNTIYF.